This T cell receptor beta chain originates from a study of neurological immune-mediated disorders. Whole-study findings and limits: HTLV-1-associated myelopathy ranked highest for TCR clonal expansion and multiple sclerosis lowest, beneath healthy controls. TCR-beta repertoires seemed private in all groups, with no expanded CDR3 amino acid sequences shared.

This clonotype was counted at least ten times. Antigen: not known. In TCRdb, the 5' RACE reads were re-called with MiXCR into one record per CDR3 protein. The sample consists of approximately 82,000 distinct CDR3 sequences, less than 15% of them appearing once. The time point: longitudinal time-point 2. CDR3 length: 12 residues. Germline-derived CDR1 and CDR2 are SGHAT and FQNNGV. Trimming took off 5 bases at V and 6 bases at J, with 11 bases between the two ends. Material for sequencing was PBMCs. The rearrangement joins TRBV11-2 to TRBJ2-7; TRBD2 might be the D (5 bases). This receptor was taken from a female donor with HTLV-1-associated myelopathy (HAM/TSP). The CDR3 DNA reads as TGTGCCAGCAGCCGGACTGGTGCCGAGCAGTACTTC. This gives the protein CASSRTGAEQYF.